The sequence of this TCR beta chain was determined in a study of Ad26.COV2.S vaccination and SARS-CoV-2 variants. Whole-study context: Enrolled in COV1001, the donor was in the Ad26.COV2.S trial arm, which received the vaccine. Doses of Ad26.COV2.S were injected into muscle once or twice, 56 days apart.

Treatment in this sample: some 20 received Ad26.COV2.S at low or high dose, single or two shots; about five received placebo; per-sample allocation not given. Day 63 after the first vaccine or placebo injection was the time point for sampling. In Boston, the donor was an adult between 18-55 years of age. The CDR3 has 15 amino acids. Germline V gene data show CDR1 as LNHDA and CDR2 as SQIVND (reference sequence). The ends lost 1 base at V and 6 bases at J; junction bases unmatched: 5. TCRdb's copy holds only in-frame clones and misses some; the assay was immunoSEQ multiplex PCR. The repertoire has about 480,000 clones, approximately 90% of them found once; the top ten carry roughly 12%. For this clone: The target antigen is unknown.

Study-level findings and limits: Vaccinees displayed broader spike-specific TCR repertoires than placebo recipients.

Source: peripheral blood, taken in a trial of Ad26.COV2.S vaccine versus placebo. The rearrangement uses TRBV19 and TRBJ1-1; TRBD1 agrees at 10 bases. This clonotype originated in a person between 18 and 59 years old who received the Ad26.COV2.S COVID-19 vaccine or a placebo. The CDR3, as DNA: TGTGCCAGTAGTATAGGTGACAGGGGGCGGGCTGAAGCTTTCTTT. It encodes CASSIGDRGRAEAFF.